This TCR beta chain originates from a study of blood T cell repertoires in COVID-19. Across the whole study: T cells, B-cell-depleted T cells, or PBMCs supplied cDNA or gDNA.

The CDR3 extends over 13 amino acids. Germline values: CDR1 SGHVS, CDR2 FNYEAQ. Trimming stripped 1 base from V and 11 bases from J, with 14 bases between. In the authors' workflow: The assay estimated nucleated cells by amplifying reference gene primers. The repertoire was sequenced with immunoSEQ multiplex PCR; TCRdb's copy has only in-frame clones and lacks some. V and J calls and clone size are copied from that table; D and trimming were computed from the DNA. The sample shows about 210,000 clones, about 80% of them seen only once. The sample taken for sequencing was peripheral blood. The sequence was collected from a woman aged 40 to 50 with active or convalescent COVID-19. The genes are TRBV7-6 and TRBJ2-5; D gene unclear. The CDR3 nucleotides read TGTGCCAGCAGCTTAGATCCCTCCTATCGGCAGTACTTC. Amino acids: CASSLDPSYRQYF.